The TCR beta chain under discussion was sequenced for a study of immune heterogeneity within non-small cell lung tumors. The authors used about 610 ng of bulk tumor genomic DNA per sample as template. Several biopsies were collected from each primary tumor during surgery. They were spaced as far apart as possible within the tumor mass. Patients with untreated, newly diagnosed non-small cell lung cancer underwent curative surgery. Multiplex PCR amplified the TCR beta CDR3 region. Its first round ran for approximately 10 cycles with 32 V and 13 J primers. A single record per CDR3 protein comes from TCRdb applying MiXCR to the multiplex PCR reads. Altogether roughly 14,000 distinct CDR3 sequences are present, approximately 30% being singletons, with the ten largest covering less than 5%. V lost 5 bases and J lost 5; bases outside the gene matches: 7. The CDR3 length is 14 residues. This clonotype is medium-sized by share.

Sequencing used lung tumor tissue. The clonotype was recovered from a man aged 40-55 years with non-small cell lung cancer. V usage is TRBV12-3 or TRBV12-4 and J usage is TRBJ1-2; 8 bases align to TRBD1. This CDR3 is CASSPGTGIYGYTF. The CDR3 DNA sequence: TGTGCCAGCAGTCCAGGGACAGGCATTTATGGCTACACCTTC.